This T cell receptor (beta chain) was recovered during a study of regulatory dendritic cells for organ transplantation (TCRdb year 2017). A note on the overall study: Monocytes were cultured with vitamin D3 on days 0 and 4 and with IL-10 on day 4 to generate regulatory dendritic cells. On day 6, LPS was added to the DC cultures to test how the DCs responded to a strong maturation-inducing agent. Before and after allostimulation with regulatory or mature dendritic cells, TCRbeta repertoires were sequenced from sorted naive and memory CD4+ and CD8+ T cells. Study-wide findings and limitations: In both subjects, allostimulation led to expansion of memory CD8+ clones, though the expansion induced by regulatory dendritic cells appeared to be more limited than that induced by mature dendritic cells. Highly diverse repertoires were observed in naive CD4+ and CD8+ T cells, whereas lower diversity was observed in memory cells, and the most oligoclonal repertoires were found in memory CD8+ cells. Among the resting subsets, the most alloreactive TCR clonotypes were found in memory CD8+ T cells. Sequencing was done in only a couple of subjects, and the authors reported considerable heterogeneity between individuals in the alloreactive memory CD8+ T cell pool.

Germline trimming: 5 bases from V, 0 bases from J; junction bases outside gene matches: 8. From the cysteine through the phenylalanine, the CDR3 covers 16 amino acids. CDR3 DNA is the only sequence kept; it has 48 bases, read in frame from the first base. Via the germline V gene, CDR1 is MDHEN and CDR2 SYDVKM. As regards this clone: Its antigen is still unknown. No quality values exist for individual bases; no much larger clone is one base distant.

TCRbeta CDR3 regions were amplified by multiplexed two-step PCR using Vbeta-specific forward primers and Jbeta-specific reverse primers. TCRbeta libraries were sequenced on an Illumina instrument through the immunoSEQ service. As for the original processing: V, D and J genes were assigned using IMGT annotation, and counts were corrected for multiplex PCR bias using synthetic CDR3 analogues. The immunoSEQ Analyzer calculated repertoire clonality as one minus the normalized Shannon entropy. Clonal expansion was defined using Fisher's exact test with Benjamini-Hochberg false discovery rate control and a two-tailed threshold of P<0.01. The table comes from immuneACCESS by way of TCRdb, which keeps in-frame sequences with V and J called. Part of the clones is missing from these tables; in studies checked, under half for an unresolved V gene and the rest for unknown reasons. Clone size and V and J calls were adopted from that table, with D and trimming inferred from the DNA. Present in this sample are about 20,000 clones, 80% to 90% of which were seen just once. In total, the top ten clones hold about 0.68% of the sample.

Sorted T cell subsets were CFSE-labeled and co-cultured for around five days with allogeneic regulatory or mature dendritic cells at a 1:10 DC:T ratio. FACS was used to sort CD4+ or CD8+ cells into naive T cells, defined as CD45RA+, and memory T cells, defined as CD45RO+. T cells for TCR sequencing came from two healthy control subjects. Genomic DNA was extracted with the Qiagen DNeasy Blood & Tissue Kit. The rearranged chain carries TRBV28 and TRBJ2-5; 8 central bases correspond to TRBD2. The sample comprised naive CD4+ T cells from blood cultured with regulatory dendritic cells. The cell subset or site label corresponds to: CD45RA+ naive T cells. This receptor was taken from a human donor in good health. The nucleotides are TGTGCCAGCAGTATTAGCGGGATTTCGTACCAAGAGACCCAGTACTTC. It translates as CASSISGISYQETQYF.